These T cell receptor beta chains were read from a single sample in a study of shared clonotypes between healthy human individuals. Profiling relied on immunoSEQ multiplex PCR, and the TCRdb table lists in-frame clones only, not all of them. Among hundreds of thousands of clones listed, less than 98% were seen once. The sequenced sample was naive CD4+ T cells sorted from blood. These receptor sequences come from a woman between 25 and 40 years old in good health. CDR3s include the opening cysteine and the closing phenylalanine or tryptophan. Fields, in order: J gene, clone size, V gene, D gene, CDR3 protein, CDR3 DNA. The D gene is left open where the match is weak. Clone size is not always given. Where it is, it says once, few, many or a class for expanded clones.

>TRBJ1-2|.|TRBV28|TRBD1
CASTPPGQGFYYGYTF
TGTGCCAGCACCCCACCCGGACAGGGATTTTACTATGGCTACACCTTC
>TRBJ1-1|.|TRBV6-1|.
CASIEGGTMNTEAFF
TGTGCCAGCATAGAGGGCGGGACTATGAACACTGAAGCTTTCTTT
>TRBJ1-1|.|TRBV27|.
CASSPLTVWNTEAFF
TGTGCCAGCAGCCCCCTGACGGTTTGGAACACTGAAGCTTTCTTT
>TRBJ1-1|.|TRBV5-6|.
CASSLHGEAFF
TGTGCCAGCAGCTTGCACGGTGAAGCTTTCTTT
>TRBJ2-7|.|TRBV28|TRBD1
CASSSGQGVYEQYF
TGTGCCAGCAGTTCGGGACAGGGTGTCTACGAGCAGTACTTC
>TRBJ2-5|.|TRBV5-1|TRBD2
CASTHAGLDKETQYF
TGCGCCAGCACCCACGCGGGACTAGATAAAGAGACCCAGTACTTC
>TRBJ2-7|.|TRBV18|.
CASRTISSYEQYF
TGTGCCAGCCGGACGATAAGCTCCTACGAGCAGTACTTC
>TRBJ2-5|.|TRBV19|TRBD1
CASSQTGGGSETQYF
TGTGCCAGTAGTCAGACAGGGGGCGGGTCAGAGACCCAGTACTTC
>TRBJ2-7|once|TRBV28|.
CASSLPPGGPDEQYF
TGTGCCAGCAGTTTACCTCCCGGGGGGCCTGACGAGCAGTACTTC
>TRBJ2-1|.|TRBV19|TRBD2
CASSIGDSGIYNEQFF
TGTGCCAGTAGTATCGGAGATAGCGGGATATACAATGAGCAGTTCTTC
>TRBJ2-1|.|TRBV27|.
CASSLKTGVYYNEQFF
TGTGCCAGCAGTTTGAAAACGGGAGTGTACTACAATGAGCAGTTCTTC
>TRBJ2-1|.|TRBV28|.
CASRTLSGNEQFF
TGTGCCAGCAGGACCCTTTCGGGCAATGAGCAGTTCTTC
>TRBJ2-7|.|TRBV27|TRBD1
CASRRGPGQGEPEQYF
TGTGCCAGCAGACGAGGGCCGGGACAGGGGGAACCCGAGCAGTACTTC
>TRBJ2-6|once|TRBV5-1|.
CASSLSYSGANVLTF
TGCGCCAGCAGCTTGAGCTACTCTGGGGCCAACGTCCTGACTTTC
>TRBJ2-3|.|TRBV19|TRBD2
CASSPSGTSSTDTQYF
TGTGCCAGTAGTCCGAGCGGGACTTCTAGCACAGATACGCAGTATTTT
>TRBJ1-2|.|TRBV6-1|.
CASSEQVNYGYTF
TGTGCCAGCAGTGAACAGGTTAACTATGGCTACACCTTC
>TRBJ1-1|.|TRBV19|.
CASTRPGTSTEAFF
TGTGCCAGTACTAGACCGGGGACGAGCACTGAAGCTTTCTTT
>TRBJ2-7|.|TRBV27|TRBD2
CASRTSGRHSYEQYF
TGTGCCAGCAGAACTAGCGGACGACATTCCTACGAGCAGTACTTC
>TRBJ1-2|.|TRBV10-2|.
CASSSPTLRGYTF
TGCGCCAGCAGTTCCCCCACACTGCGCGGCTACACCTTC
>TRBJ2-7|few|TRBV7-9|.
CASSLGQYEQYF
TGTGCCAGCAGCTTAGGTCAGTACGAGCAGTACTTC
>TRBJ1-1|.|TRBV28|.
CASSAPENTEAFF
TGTGCCAGCAGTGCCCCAGAGAACACTGAAGCTTTCTTT
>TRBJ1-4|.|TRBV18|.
CASSRRATNEKLFF
TGTGCCAGCTCCCGAAGGGCAACTAATGAAAAACTGTTTTTT
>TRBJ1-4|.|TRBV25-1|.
CASSEWRGLENEKLFF
TGTGCCAGCAGTGAATGGAGGGGACTGGAGAATGAAAAACTGTTTTTT
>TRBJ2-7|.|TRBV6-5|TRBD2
CASKRYGLAAYEQYF
TGTGCCAGTAAAAGATATGGACTAGCGGCCTACGAGCAGTACTTC
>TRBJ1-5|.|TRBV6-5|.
CASSREWGSQPQHF
TGTGCCAGCAGCCGCGAATGGGGTAGTCAGCCCCAGCATTTT
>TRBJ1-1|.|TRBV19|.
CASNLGSGGAFF
TGTGCCAGTAACCTGGGGTCAGGTGGGGCTTTCTTT
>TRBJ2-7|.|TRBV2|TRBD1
CASSGDSYEQYF
TGTGCCAGCAGCGGGGACAGCTACGAGCAGTACTTC
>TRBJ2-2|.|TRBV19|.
CASSLSTNTGELFF
TGTGCCAGTAGTCTCTCCACCAACACCGGGGAGCTGTTTTTT
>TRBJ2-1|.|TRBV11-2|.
CASSLNGISYNEQFF
TGTGCCAGCAGCTTAAACGGGATCTCCTACAATGAGCAGTTCTTC
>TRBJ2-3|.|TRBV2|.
CASSEHRGTDTQYF
TGTGCCAGCAGTGAACACAGGGGCACAGATACGCAGTATTTT
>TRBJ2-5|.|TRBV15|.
CATRGWGETQYF
TGTGCCACCAGGGGGTGGGGAGAGACCCAGTACTTC
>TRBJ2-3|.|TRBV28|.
CASSPQSTDTQYF
TGTGCCAGCAGTCCCCAAAGTACAGATACGCAGTATTTT
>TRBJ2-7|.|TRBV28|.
CASTPGPGRGYF
TGTGCCAGCACCCCCGGGCCCGGGCGGGGGTACTTC
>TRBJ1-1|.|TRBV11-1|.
CASSLSQGNTEAFF
TGTGCCAGCAGCTTGAGCCAGGGTAACACTGAAGCTTTCTTT
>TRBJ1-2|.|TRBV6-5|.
CASSYLPGDNYGYTF
TGTGCCAGCAGTTACCTTCCCGGGGATAACTATGGCTACACCTTC
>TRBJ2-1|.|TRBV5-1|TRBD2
CASSLGREGLNEQFF
TGCGCCAGCAGCTTGGGGCGGGAGGGCCTCAATGAGCAGTTCTTC
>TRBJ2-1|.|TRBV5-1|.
CASSRGYNEQFF
TGCGCCAGCAGTCGGGGATACAATGAGCAGTTCTTC
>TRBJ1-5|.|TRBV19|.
CASSIGRTQDQPQHF
TGTGCCAGTAGTATTGGGAGGACTCAAGATCAGCCCCAGCATTTT
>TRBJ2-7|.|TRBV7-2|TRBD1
CASSSPGQGSREQYF
TGTGCCAGCAGCTCACCAGGACAGGGGAGTCGCGAGCAGTACTTC
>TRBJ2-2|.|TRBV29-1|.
CSVEAHTGELFF
TGCAGCGTTGAAGCCCACACCGGGGAGCTGTTTTTT
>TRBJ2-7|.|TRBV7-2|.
CASSSPGQPSSYF
TGTGCCAGCAGCTCCCCCGGACAGCCAAGTTCGTACTTC
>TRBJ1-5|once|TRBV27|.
CASRPGTQHSNQPQHF
TGTGCCAGCAGACCAGGGACACAGCATAGCAATCAGCCCCAGCATTTT
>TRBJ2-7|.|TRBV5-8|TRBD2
CASSSRRGVYEQYF
TGTGCCAGCAGCTCCCGCCGGGGGGTCTACGAGCAGTACTTC
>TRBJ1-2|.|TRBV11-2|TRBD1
CASSRQTGDYGYTF
TGTGCCAGCAGCCGACAGACAGGGGACTATGGCTACACCTTC